Sequencing of this T cell receptor beta chain was carried out in a study of cytomegalovirus exposure and HLA in healthy donors. Study conclusions and caveats: Some V segments could not be told apart, so they were left out, TRBV6-2 and TRBV6-3 among them. TCR beta chain V- and J-gene trimming was linked, in a later analysis, to a missense variant in DCLRE1C. It is likely that the observed cluster of highly shared sequence variants was a sequencing artifact.

Regarding this clone: The antigen is not known.

The PCR made use of 60 Vbeta and 13 Jbeta primers. Per the study methods: An analysis that came later counted 60 million to 80 million unique TCR beta chains, some 11 million shared. Profiling relied on immunoSEQ multiplex PCR, and the TCRdb table lists in-frame clones only, not all of them. V and J calls and clone size come straight from that table; D and trimming were deduced from the DNA. The sample shows some 170,000 clones, around 81% of them seen only once. The CDR3 runs to 13 residues. The V gene's germline CDR1 is SGDLS and CDR2 YYNGEE. V was pared by 0 bases and J by 7 bases, with 11 bases between.

This TCR was recovered from a woman under 40 in good health and CMV-seronegative. V usage is TRBV9 and J usage is TRBJ2-7, with a weak D call TRBD2 (5 bases). The sequencing sample was made of PBMCs. CDR3: CASSVAGVGEQYF. CDR3 in DNA: TGTGCCAGCAGCGTAGCCGGGGTGGGGGAGCAGTACTTC.